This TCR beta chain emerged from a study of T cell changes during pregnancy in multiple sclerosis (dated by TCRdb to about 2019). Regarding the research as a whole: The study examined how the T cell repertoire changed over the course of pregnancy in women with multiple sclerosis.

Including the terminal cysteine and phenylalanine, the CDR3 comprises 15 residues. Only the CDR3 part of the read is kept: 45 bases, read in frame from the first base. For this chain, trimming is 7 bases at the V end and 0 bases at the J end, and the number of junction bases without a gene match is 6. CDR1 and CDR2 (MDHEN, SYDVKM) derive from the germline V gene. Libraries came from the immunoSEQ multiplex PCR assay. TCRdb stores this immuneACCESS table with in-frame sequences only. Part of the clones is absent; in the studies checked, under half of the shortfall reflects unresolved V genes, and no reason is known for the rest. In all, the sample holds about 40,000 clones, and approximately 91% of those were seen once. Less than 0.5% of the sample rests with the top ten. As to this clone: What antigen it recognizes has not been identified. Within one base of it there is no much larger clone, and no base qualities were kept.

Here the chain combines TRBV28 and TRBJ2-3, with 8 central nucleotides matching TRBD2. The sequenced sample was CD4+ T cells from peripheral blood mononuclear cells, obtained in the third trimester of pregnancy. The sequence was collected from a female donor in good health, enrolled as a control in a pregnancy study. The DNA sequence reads TGTGCCAGCACTACTAGCGGCCCAAGCACAGATACGCAGTATTTT. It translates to CASTTSGPSTDTQYF.